The clone carrying this TCR beta chain has a single count. Original methodology: Estimates of nucleated cell counts were drawn from the amplification of reference gene primers. Generated by immunoSEQ multiplex PCR, the TCRdb table keeps only in-frame clones and is missing some. From that table come the V and J calls and clone size; the DNA was used to work out D and trimming. This sample has 210,000 or so clones, with roughly 87% found just once. This sample is part of a study of blood T cell repertoires in COVID-19. About the study: The study drew acute and convalescent COVID-19 samples from the United States, Italy and Spain. T cells, B-cell-depleted T cells, or PBMCs provided the cDNA or gDNA that served as material.

This TCR derives from a man in his forties with active or convalescent COVID-19. The specimen was peripheral blood.

CDR3 sequence: CASTLLRDNNNEQFF. The CDR3 nucleotides are TGTGCCAGCACCCTGCTCCGGGACAACAACAATGAGCAGTTCTTC. The J gene is TRBJ2-1, the V gene TRBV6-5, with D perhaps matching TRBD1 (6 bases). This CDR3 comprises 15 residues. V was clipped by 7 bases and J by 5 bases, with 18 bases between them. Germline loops: CDR1 MNHEY, CDR2 SVGAGI.